The T cell receptor beta chain described here comes from a study of T cells in Graves' hyperthyroidism and ophthalmopathy. The wider study: Peripheral blood was acquired at first diagnosis, ahead of any therapy whatsoever.

The table lists this clonotype with many counts. Diagnoses were established using clinical symptoms, serum thyroxine and TRAb, thyroid ultrasound and orbital computed tomography. The TCR beta CDR3 regions underwent amplification using RNA transcripts as the source. The TCR CDR3 was amplified in a first-round RT-PCR using the HTBI primer set. TCRdb redid the calling of the multiplex PCR reads with MiXCR, one entry per CDR3 protein. The table records 300,000 to 500,000 distinct CDR3 sequences, under 15% of them present only once. This clonotype originated in a woman between 25 and 40 years old with Graves' hyperthyroidism. Sequencing was carried out using blood.

The CDR3 spells CASSELENYGYTF. The CDR3 DNA reads TGTGCCAGCAGTGAGTTGGAGAACTATGGCTACACCTTC. V usage is TRBV2 and J usage is TRBJ1-2; D is unresolved. Trimming stripped 3 bases from V and 2 bases from J, with 7 bases between. CDR1 and CDR2 from the germline V gene are SNHLY and FYNNEI. The CDR3 consists of 13 residues.